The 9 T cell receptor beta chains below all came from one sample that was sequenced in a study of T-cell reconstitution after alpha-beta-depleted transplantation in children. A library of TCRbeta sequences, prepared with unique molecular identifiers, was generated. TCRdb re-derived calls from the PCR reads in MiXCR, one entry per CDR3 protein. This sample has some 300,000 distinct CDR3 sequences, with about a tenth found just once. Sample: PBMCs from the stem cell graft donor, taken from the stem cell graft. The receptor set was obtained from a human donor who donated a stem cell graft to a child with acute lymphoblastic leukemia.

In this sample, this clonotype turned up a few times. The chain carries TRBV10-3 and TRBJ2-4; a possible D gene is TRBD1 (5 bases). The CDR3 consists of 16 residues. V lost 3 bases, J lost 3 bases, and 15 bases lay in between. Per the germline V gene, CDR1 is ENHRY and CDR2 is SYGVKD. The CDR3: CAISERGGRNKNIQYF. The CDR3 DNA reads TGTGCCATCAGTGAAAGGGGTGGACGAAACAAAAACATTCAGTACTTC.

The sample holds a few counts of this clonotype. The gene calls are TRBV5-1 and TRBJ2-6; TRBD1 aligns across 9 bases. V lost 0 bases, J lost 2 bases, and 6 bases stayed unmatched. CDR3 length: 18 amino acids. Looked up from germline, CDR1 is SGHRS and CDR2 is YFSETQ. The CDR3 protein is CASSLGDRESPGANVLTF. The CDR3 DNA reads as TGCGCCAGCAGCTTGGGGGACAGGGAAAGTCCTGGGGCCAACGTCCTGACTTTC.

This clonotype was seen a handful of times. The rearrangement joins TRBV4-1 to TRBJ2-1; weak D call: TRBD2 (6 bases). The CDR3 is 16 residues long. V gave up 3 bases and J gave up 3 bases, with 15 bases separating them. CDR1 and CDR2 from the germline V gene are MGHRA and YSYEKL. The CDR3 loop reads CASSQGDRAGYNEQFF. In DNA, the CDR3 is TGCGCCAGCAGCCAGGGAGACAGAGCGGGCTACAATGAGCAGTTCTTC.

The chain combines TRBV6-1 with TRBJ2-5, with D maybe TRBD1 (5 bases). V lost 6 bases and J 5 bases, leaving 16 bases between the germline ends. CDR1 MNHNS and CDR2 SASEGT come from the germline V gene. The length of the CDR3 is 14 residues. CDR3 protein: CASRSTQGAETQYF. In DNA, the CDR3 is TGTGCCAGCAGATCCACTCAGGGTGCGGAGACCCAGTACTTC.

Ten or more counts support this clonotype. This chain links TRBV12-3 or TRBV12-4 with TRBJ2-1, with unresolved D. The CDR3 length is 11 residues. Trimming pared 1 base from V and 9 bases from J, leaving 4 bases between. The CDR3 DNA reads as TGTGCCAGCAGTTTAGTCTCTGAGCAGTTCTTC. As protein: CASSLVSEQFF.

CDR3 loop: CASSPLGLAGGQGEQFF. In DNA form, the CDR3 reads TGTGCCAGCAGCCCGTTGGGACTAGCGGGAGGGCAGGGTGAGCAGTTCTTC. V and J are TRBV7-3 and TRBJ2-1; 16 nucleotides agree with TRBD2. J lost 9 bases, V lost 5 bases, and 10 bases had no gene match. CDR3 size: 17 residues. Germline CDR1 is SGHTA and CDR2 is FQGTGA. Combining the CDR3 with reference TRBV7-3 and TRBJ2-1 gives the whole variable domain GAGVSQTPSNKVTEKGKYVELRCDPISGHTALYWYRQSLGQGPEFLIYFQGTGAADDSGLPNDRFFAVRPEGSVSTLKIQRTERGDSAVYLCASSPLGLAGGQGEQFFGPGTRLTVL.

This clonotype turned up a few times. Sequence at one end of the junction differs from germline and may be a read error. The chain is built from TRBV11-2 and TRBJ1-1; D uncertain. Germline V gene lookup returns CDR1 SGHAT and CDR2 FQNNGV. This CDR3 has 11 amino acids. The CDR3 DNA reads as TGTGCCAGCAGCGAGGGTAGTGGCCTCTATTTT. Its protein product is CASSEGSGLYF. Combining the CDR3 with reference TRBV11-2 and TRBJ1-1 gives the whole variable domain EAGVAQSPRYKIIEKRQSVAFWCNPISGHATLYWYQQILGQGPKLLIQFQNNGVVDDSQLPKDRFSAERLKGVDSTLKIQPAKLEDSAVYLCASSEGSGLYFGQGTRLTVV.

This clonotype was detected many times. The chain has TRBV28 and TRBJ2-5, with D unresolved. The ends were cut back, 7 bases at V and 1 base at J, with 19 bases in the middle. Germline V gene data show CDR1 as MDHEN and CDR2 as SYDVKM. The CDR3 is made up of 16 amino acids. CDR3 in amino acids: CASTSLGPFAQETQYF. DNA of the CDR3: TGTGCCAGCACCTCTTTGGGCCCATTCGCCCAAGAGACCCAGTACTTC.

This CDR3 reads CATSDSHGTGGETQYF. In DNA, the CDR3 is TGTGCCACCAGTGATTCCCACGGGACAGGAGGAGAGACCCAGTACTTC. The chain recombines TRBV24-1 with TRBJ2-5; the match to TRBD1 covers 8 bases. With V trimmed by 2 bases and J by 4 bases, 8 bases remained unmatched. CDR3 length equals 16 residues. Germline CDR1 is KGHDR and CDR2 is SFDVKD.